These 30 T cell receptor beta chains share one sample of origin, sequenced in a study of blood T cell repertoires in COVID-19. TCRdb's table, derived via immunoSEQ multiplex PCR, lists solely in-frame clones and lacks some. This table has roughly 120,000 clones, 75% to 85% appearing once. Sample: peripheral blood. The receptors here all came from a man in his 70s with acute or convalescent COVID-19.

This chain uses TRBV6-5 with TRBJ1-6, with D tentatively TRBD1 (5 bases). This CDR3 is 13 amino acids long. Germline V gene data show CDR1 as MNHEY and CDR2 as SVGAGI. V shed 2 bases and J shed 6 bases, with 5 bases lying between them. The CDR3 region has the DNA TGTGCCAGCAGTTACGACAGTAATTCACCCCTCCACTTT. It yields the protein CASSYDSNSPLHF.

The chain has TRBV2 and TRBJ1-5; D ambiguous. Trimming pared 6 bases from V and 7 bases from J, leaving 19 bases between. This CDR3 has 15 residues. Looked up from germline, CDR1 is SNHLY and CDR2 is FYNNEI. CDR3 nucleotide sequence: TGTGCCAGCAGCGGTCAGCTTGCCAGCGGGCAGCCCCAGCATTTT. Protein: CASSGQLASGQPQHF.

This clone is a singleton in its sample. The chain joins TRBV5-1 to TRBJ2-3; 12 bases align to TRBD2. The germline V gene has CDR1 SGHRS and CDR2 YFSETQ. There are 16 residues in the CDR3. Trimming at V came to 4 bases and at J to 4 bases, leaving 7 bases not matched to a gene. In DNA form, the CDR3 reads TGCGCCAGCAGCCTCCGGACTAGCGGGGTGGCAGATACGCAGTATTTT. Residues: CASSLRTSGVADTQYF.

The chain joins TRBV9 to TRBJ2-1; D is possibly TRBD2 (6 bases). Trimming pared 4 bases from V and 10 bases from J, leaving 12 bases between. The length of the CDR3 is 12 residues. CDR1 is SGDLS and CDR2 is YYNGEE in the germline V gene. Written as DNA, the CDR3 is TGTGCCAGCAGCTATACGGGACTCGAGCAGTTCTTC. Amino acid sequence: CASSYTGLEQFF.

This clone showed up just once. The gene calls are TRBV9 and TRBJ1-6; no definite D call. The CDR3 consists of 16 residues. V was clipped by 4 bases and J by 2 bases, with 13 bases between them. CDR1 and CDR2 (germline): SGDLS, YYNGEE. CDR3 residues: CASSPREFPYNSPLHF. CDR3 sequence (DNA): TGTGCCAGCAGCCCCCGCGAATTTCCCTATAATTCACCCCTCCACTTT.

This clone is medium-sized. The CDR3 sequence is CAWSPGTVHSPLHF. CDR3 nucleotides: TGTGCCTGGAGTCCCGGGACAGTACACTCACCCCTCCACTTT. The chain employs TRBV30 and TRBJ1-6; 7 bases match TRBD1. CDR3 size: 14 residues. Per the germline V gene, CDR1 is GTSNPN and CDR2 is SVGIG (reference sequence). The ends lost 2 bases at V and 10 bases at J; junction bases unmatched: 8.

This chain links TRBV6-6 with TRBJ1-2, with D perhaps TRBD1 (6 bases). Germline-derived CDR1 and CDR2 are MNHNY and SVGAGI (reference sequence). This CDR3 has 14 amino acids. V gave up 4 bases and J gave up 6 bases, with 15 bases separating them. The CDR3 DNA sequence: TGTGCCAGCAGTTCCAGTTTCAGGGGCGATGGCTACACCTTC. It codes for CASSSSFRGDGYTF.

The V and J genes are TRBV5-6 and TRBJ1-2; 9 bases agree with TRBD1. Trimming at V came to 2 bases and at J to 4 bases, leaving 6 bases not matched to a gene. This CDR3 is 15 amino acids long. The V gene's germline CDR1 is SGHDT and CDR2 YYEEEE. The DNA for the CDR3 is TGTGCCAGCAGCTTTCCGGGACAGGGACTCTATGGCTACACCTTC. This gives the protein CASSFPGQGLYGYTF.

This clone was counted a single time. The chain joins TRBV19 to TRBJ2-5; TRBD1 agrees at 7 bases. The V gene's germline CDR1 is LNHDA and CDR2 SQIVND (reference sequence). V was pared by 5 bases and J by 1 base, with 4 bases of the junction left unmatched. This CDR3 has 14 amino acids. CDR3 sequence (DNA): TGTGCCAGTAGTCCCCGGGACAGCCAAGAGACCCAGTACTTC. It is translated as CASSPRDSQETQYF.

This clone was seen more than once but under ten times. V gene TRBV28 combines with J gene TRBJ1-4; unclear D gene. The CDR3 covers 14 residues. The V end lost 6 bases, the J end lost 2 bases, and 10 bases lay between the germline ends. CDR1 is MDHEN and CDR2 is SYDVKM in the germline V gene. The chain's CDR3 is CASSQLVTNEKLFF. CDR3 DNA sequence: TGTGCCAGCAGCCAACTGGTTACTAATGAAAAACTGTTTTTT.

The chain combines TRBV24-1 with TRBJ1-5; TRBD1 matches at 11 bases. Germline V gene lookup returns CDR1 KGHDR and CDR2 SFDVKD. The CDR3 runs 16 residues. J was trimmed by 7 bases and V by 6 bases; bases with no gene match: 10. The chain's CDR3 is CATSKIHRDRGQPQHF. The CDR3 region has the DNA TGTGCCACCAGTAAAATCCACCGGGACAGGGGGCAGCCCCAGCATTTT.

The chain uses TRBV10-1 and TRBJ2-2, with 12 bases lining up with TRBD2. This CDR3 spans 17 amino acids. V shed 6 bases, J shed 1 base, and the junction held 6 bases outside the gene matches. CDR1 is WNHNN and CDR2 is SYGVQD in the germline V gene (reference sequence). The DNA for the CDR3 is TGCGCCAGCAGCCTAGCGGGAGGGTCTATGAACACCGGGGAGCTGTTTTTT. Translating it yields CASSLAGGSMNTGELFF.

This sequence joins TRBV28 and TRBJ1-3; D is undetermined. The V gene lost 4 bases and the J gene lost 1 base, with 14 bases spanning the gap. This CDR3 comprises 16 residues. Germline CDR1 and CDR2: MDHEN and SYDVKM. Written as DNA, the CDR3 is TGTGCCAGCAGTTCCCCCACGTGGGAGTCTGGAAACACCATATATTTT. This gives the protein CASSSPTWESGNTIYF. Full variable domain (outside the CDR3, taken from reference TRBV28 and TRBJ1-3): DVKVTQSSRYLVKRTGEKVFLECVQDMDHENMFWYRQDPGLGLRLIYFSYDVKMKEKGDIPEGYSVSREKKERFSLILESASTNQTSMYLCASSSPTWESGNTIYFGEGSWLTVV.

The chain recombines TRBV24-1 with TRBJ2-3, with 10 positions matching TRBD1. The CDR3 covers 15 residues. Germline loops: CDR1 KGHDR, CDR2 SFDVKD. With 4 bases clipped from V and 3 bases from J, the junction kept 3 bases outside the gene matches. In nucleotides, the CDR3 is TGTGCCACCAGTGAACGGGACAGGGGAACAGATACGCAGTATTTT. It translates to CATSERDRGTDTQYF.

J is TRBJ1-4 and V is TRBV28; D is unresolved. From germline, CDR1 is MDHEN and CDR2 SYDVKM. The CDR3 extends over 15 amino acids. Trimming shortened V by 10 bases and J by 2 bases, and 17 bases separated the two germline ends. DNA of the CDR3: TGTGCCACCTTGGGGTACAAGCGGACTAATGAAAAACTGTTTTTT. This sequence encodes CATLGYKRTNEKLFF. The full variable domain, its missing parts supplied by reference TRBV28 and TRBJ1-4, is DVKVTQSSRYLVKRTGEKVFLECVQDMDHENMFWYRQDPGLGLRLIYFSYDVKMKEKGDIPEGYSVSREKKERFSLILESASTNQTSMYLCATLGYKRTNEKLFFGSGTQLSVL.

A single count supports this clone. This chain connects TRBV9 to TRBJ1-6; D is unresolved. V dropped 0 bases and J dropped 7 bases, with 8 bases sitting between them. Germline lookup yields CDR1 SGDLS and CDR2 YYNGEE. The CDR3 covers 14 residues. CDR3 sequence (DNA): TGTGCCAGCAGCGTAGAGCTCCACAATTCACCCCTCCACTTT. Protein: CASSVELHNSPLHF. The full variable domain, with the rest looked up from reference TRBV9 and TRBJ1-6, is DSGVTQTPKHLITATGQRVTLRCSPRSGDLSVYWYQQSLDQGLQFLIQYYNGEERAKGNILERFSAQQFPDLHSELNLSSLELGDSALYFCASSVELHNSPLHFGNGTRLTVT.

The chain carries TRBV25-1 and TRBJ2-1, with D perhaps TRBD2 (6 bases). V was pared by 7 bases and J by 6 bases, with 16 bases between. Per germline, CDR1 MGHDK and CDR2 SYGVNS. The CDR3 is 14 amino acids. The CDR3: CASTPGVVPNEQFF. The CDR3 DNA reads TGTGCCAGCACCCCGGGAGTAGTCCCCAATGAGCAGTTCTTC. Drawing the rest from reference TRBV25-1 and TRBJ2-1, the complete variable domain is EADIYQTPRYLVIGTGKKITLECSQTMGHDKMYWYQQDPGMELHLIHYSYGVNSTEKGDLSSESTVSRIRTEHFPLTLESARPSHTSQYLCASTPGVVPNEQFFGPGTRLTVL.

In this sample, this clone turned up once. V is TRBV6-6 and J is TRBJ2-7, with D maybe TRBD2 (6 bases). V lost 6 bases to trimming and J lost 0 bases, with 12 bases between them. This CDR3 spans 14 amino acids. Germline CDR1 MNHNY, CDR2 SVGAGI (reference sequence). The DNA of the CDR3 is TGTGCCAGCAGCCGGGACTGGAGCTCCTACGAGCAGTACTTC. Amino acid sequence: CASSRDWSSYEQYF.

The V gene is TRBV6-2 or TRBV6-3, the J gene TRBJ2-6, with 7 bases that match TRBD1. V lost 5 bases and J lost 4; bases outside the gene matches: 5. Germline V gene sequence: CDR1 MNHEY, CDR2 SVGEGT. The CDR3 contains 15 residues. CDR3 amino acids: CASSHTGAGANVLTF. The CDR3 bases are TGTGCCAGCAGTCACACAGGGGCCGGGGCCAACGTCCTGACTTTC.

This clone occurred once. Here the CDR3 DNA reads TGTGCCTGGAGTCGGGGGGAGGGTGAGCAGTTCTTC. Protein sequence: CAWSRGEGEQFF. The V gene is TRBV30, the J gene TRBJ2-1, with 7 positions matching TRBD2. Germline V CDR1 and CDR2: GTSNPN, SVGIG (reference sequence). With 2 bases clipped from V and 9 bases from J, the junction kept 4 bases outside the gene matches. The CDR3 consists of 12 residues.

J is TRBJ2-3 and V is TRBV6-5; D is unclear. Germline lookup yields CDR1 MNHEY and CDR2 SVGAGI. The CDR3 consists of 13 residues. V lost 5 bases, J lost 2 bases, and 8 bases lay in between. This CDR3 reads CASSPGVTDTQYF. The CDR3, as DNA: TGTGCCAGCAGTCCCGGTGTCACAGATACGCAGTATTTT.

The chain couples TRBV18 to TRBJ2-1; 8 bases fit TRBD2. The junction had 12 bases not matched to a gene; V was cut back by 3 bases and J by 2 bases. The CDR3 runs 18 residues. Germline loops: CDR1 KGHSH, CDR2 LQKENI. CDR3: CASSPMSGGPSAYNEQFF. The CDR3 bases are TGTGCCAGCTCACCGATGAGCGGGGGCCCGAGTGCCTACAATGAGCAGTTCTTC.

The chain is built from TRBV2 and TRBJ1-6, with 7 bases fitting TRBD1. CDR3 length: 13 residues. J was trimmed by 14 bases and V by 5 bases; bases with no gene match: 9. CDR1 is SNHLY and CDR2 is FYNNEI in the germline V gene. The CDR3 DNA sequence: TGTGCCAGCAGTCCGGGACAGCTCTTCGCCCTCCACTTT. Translated, it gives CASSPGQLFALHF.

The chain combines TRBV18 with TRBJ1-4, with TRBD1 matching over 10 bases. The CDR3 spans 14 residues. V was pared by 6 bases and J by 7 bases, with 5 bases of the junction left unmatched. Germline V gives CDR1 KGHSH, CDR2 LQKENI. In nucleotides, the CDR3 is TGTGCCAGCTCGCAGACAGGGGGCGGTGAAAAACTGTTTTTT. Translating gives CASSQTGGGEKLFF.

The rearrangement links TRBV3-1 (or the pseudogene TRBV3-2) to TRBJ2-2; a possible D gene is TRBD1 (6 bases). Germline V gives CDR1 LGHDT, CDR2 YNNKEL (reference sequence). The CDR3 runs to 12 residues. Trimming took off 11 bases at V and 4 bases at J, with 11 bases between the two ends. CDR3 sequence: CASQGGTGELFF. CDR3 nucleotides: TGTGCCTCCCAAGGGGGCACCGGGGAGCTGTTTTTT.

The V and J genes are TRBV2 and TRBJ1-4; D is perhaps TRBD1 (5 bases). Germline lookup yields CDR1 SNHLY and CDR2 FYNNEI. The CDR3 is 15 residues long. V lost 11 bases, J lost 4 bases, and 20 bases lay in between. The CDR3 region is CAHKRVPGVNEKLFF. For the CDR3, the DNA is TGTGCCCACAAAAGGGTTCCGGGGGTTAATGAAAAACTGTTTTTT.

This chain uses TRBV18 with TRBJ1-4; 7 nucleotides align to TRBD1. There are 14 residues in the CDR3. Looked up from germline, CDR1 is KGHSH and CDR2 is LQKENI. V gave up 3 bases and J gave up 6 bases; unmatched junction bases: 4. CDR3 bases: TGTGCCAGCTCACCTAACAGGGGAGATGAAAAACTGTTTTTT. Its translation is CASSPNRGDEKLFF. The complete variable domain, with remaining parts taken from reference TRBV18 and TRBJ1-4, reads NAGVMQNPRHLVRRRGQEARLRCSPMKGHSHVYWYRQLPEEGLKFMVYLQKENIIDESGMPKERFSAEFPKEGPSILRIQQVVRGDSAAYFCASSPNRGDEKLFFGSGTQLSVL.

This clone was seen repeatedly, ten times or more. The V gene is TRBV5-1, the J gene TRBJ2-2, with a possible D match to TRBD1 (6 bases). Germline CDR1 SGHRS, CDR2 YFSETQ. CDR3 length: 13 amino acids. Trimming removed 2 bases at V and 6 bases at J, with 8 bases between. The chain's CDR3 is CASSLQGSGELFF. For the CDR3, the DNA is TGCGCCAGCAGCTTACAGGGCTCCGGGGAGCTGTTTTTT.

The chain uses TRBV5-1 and TRBJ2-3; D possibly corresponds to TRBD2 (6 bases). Germline V gene sequence: CDR1 SGHRS, CDR2 YFSETQ. Trimming cost V 4 bases and J 2 bases, with 11 bases left between them. The length of the CDR3 is 14 residues. CDR3 bases: TGCGCCAGCAGCAGGGACTTCTCCACAGATACGCAGTATTTT. Translating it yields CASSRDFSTDTQYF.

This clone was seen a few times. V is TRBV29-1 and J is TRBJ1-1, with 7 bases aligning to TRBD1. V shed 5 bases and J 1 base; nucleotides not matched to a gene: 13. Looked up from germline, CDR1 is SQVTM and CDR2 is ANQGSEA. CDR3 length equals 16 residues. CDR3: CSVSTGFGMGNTEAFF. The CDR3 coding sequence is TGCAGCGTTTCGACAGGGTTTGGTATGGGGAACACTGAAGCTTTCTTT. The variable domain in full, with the rest retrieved from reference TRBV29-1 and TRBJ1-1, is SAVISQKPSRDICQRGTSLTIQCQVDSQVTMMFWYRQQPGQSLTLIATANQGSEATYESGFVIDKFPISRPNLTFSTLTVSNMSPEDSSIYLCSVSTGFGMGNTEAFFGQGTRLTVV.